Listed below are T cell receptor beta chains from one sample, sequenced in a study of blood T cell repertoires in COVID-19. The repertoire was sequenced with immunoSEQ multiplex PCR; TCRdb's copy has only in-frame clones and lacks some. The sample lists about 250,000 clones, 75% to 95% occurring once. The sequenced sample consisted of PBMCs or T cells enriched from blood (not recorded which). All receptors come from a woman between 18 and 29 years old who had recovered from COVID-19. Both conserved end residues are part of each CDR3. D genes are given only for firm matches. The size field is filled for only some rows; it gives once, few, many or a size class.

abundance,j_gene,d_gene,v_gene,CDR3nt,CDR3aa
.,TRBJ2-7,.,TRBV5-1,TGCGCCAGCAGCCTCAAAGGGGTAGAGCAGTACTTC,CASSLKGVEQYF
once,TRBJ1-2,.,TRBV27,TGTGCCAGCAGTGCGGTGGGTAACTATGGCTACACCTTC,CASSAVGNYGYTF
.,TRBJ1-2,.,TRBV7-2,TGTGCCAGCAGCTTGAGGACACCCGCCGGGCACTATGGCTACACCTTC,CASSLRTPAGHYGYTF
.,TRBJ1-2,.,TRBV27,TGTGCCAGCAGCCGGCAGGGAATCGCTGGCTACACCTTC,CASSRQGIAGYTF
.,TRBJ1-2,.,TRBV7-2,TGTGCCAGCAGCTTAGCTCAGGGAAACTATGGCTACACCTTC,CASSLAQGNYGYTF
.,TRBJ1-2,TRBD1,TRBV5-8,TGTGCCAGCAGCTACTGGGACAGGGGGCCCTATGGCTACACCTTC,CASSYWDRGPYGYTF
.,TRBJ2-1,TRBD2,TRBV27,TGTGCCAGCAGTATTTATAGTAAGCGGGGGGCCTCCTACAATGAGCAGTTCTTC,CASSIYSKRGASYNEQFF
.,TRBJ1-6,.,TRBV15,TGTGCCACCAGCAGAGATCTGTCCTCGGGGTCACCCCTCCACTTT,CATSRDLSSGSPLHF
.,TRBJ2-1,TRBD1,TRBV12-5,TGTGCTAGTGGTTTGGACCCGGGGACAGGATACAATGAGCAGTTCTTC,CASGLDPGTGYNEQFF
.,TRBJ2-7,TRBD1,TRBV6-5,TGTGCCAGCAGTTATACCGGGACAGGGAGGTACGAGCAGTACTTC,CASSYTGTGRYEQYF
.,TRBJ1-2,TRBD1,TRBV28,TGTGCCAGCATTCTGACAGGGGGCGATGCCAAATATGGCTACACCTTC,CASILTGGDAKYGYTF
once,TRBJ2-7,TRBD2,TRBV4-1,TGCGCCAGCAGCCAGCTACCGGGACTAGCGGGAGTAGGGTACGAGCAGTACTTC,CASSQLPGLAGVGYEQYF
few,TRBJ1-3,.,TRBV6-6,TGTGCCAGCCGAGGGACACTGGGAAACACCATATATTTT,CASRGTLGNTIYF
.,TRBJ1-5,.,TRBV7-8,TGTGCCAGCAGCTGGGGGACACGGGATAGCAATCAGCCCCAGCATTTT,CASSWGTRDSNQPQHF
.,TRBJ1-2,.,TRBV6-4,TGTGCCCCCCGCGGGGGGTACTATGGCTACACCTTC,CAPRGGYYGYTF
.,TRBJ1-1,.,TRBV11-1,TGTGCCAGCAGCTTAAATGCCGCCAGGGTTACTGAAGCTTTCTTT,CASSLNAARVTEAFF
.,TRBJ2-3,TRBD2,TRBV11-1,TGTGCCAGCAGCTTAGGACTAGCGGGGGATACGCAGTATTTT,CASSLGLAGDTQYF
.,TRBJ2-5,.,TRBV28,TGTGCCAGCAGTTTATCAGGGGCCCTAGAGACCCAGTACTTC,CASSLSGALETQYF
.,TRBJ1-2,.,TRBV7-2,TGTGCCAGCAGCAAACGGGGTGCCTATGGCTACACCTTC,CASSKRGAYGYTF
.,TRBJ1-5,TRBD1,TRBV28,TGTGCCAGCAGTTCACCTCGTGGCGCAGGGGGAGGAGGTCAGCCCCAGCATTTT,CASSSPRGAGGGGQPQHF
.,TRBJ1-2,.,TRBV28,TGTGCCAGCAGTTTGACAGACTATGGCTACACCTTC,CASSLTDYGYTF
once,TRBJ2-7,TRBD2,TRBV28,TGTGCCAGCAGTCCATCGGGACTAGCGGGGGCCTACGAGCAGTACTTC,CASSPSGLAGAYEQYF
.,TRBJ1-1,.,TRBV9,TGTGCCAGCAGCCCCCGACAGTGGAAGGGGGGGGCTGAAGCTTTCTTT,CASSPRQWKGGAEAFF
.,TRBJ1-2,TRBD1,TRBV6-2/TRBV6-3,TGTGCCAGCAGCTCTCCAGGACAGGGAGAAGGCTACACCTTC,CASSSPGQGEGYTF
.,TRBJ2-7,TRBD1,TRBV11-3,TGTGCCAGCAGCCGAGACAGGGGGCACGAGCAGTACTTC,CASSRDRGHEQYF
.,TRBJ1-2,.,TRBV9,TGTGCCAGCAGCCCTAGACCCCGGTACAGGGTCGACTATGGCTACACCTTC,CASSPRPRYRVDYGYTF
.,TRBJ1-5,.,TRBV18,TGTGCCAGCTCACCACGTAACGGGAATCAGCCCCAGCATTTT,CASSPRNGNQPQHF
.,TRBJ1-2,.,TRBV18,TGTGCCAGCTCACCAGGGCAGGGTGGTGGCTACACCTTC,CASSPGQGGGYTF
.,TRBJ1-2,.,TRBV28,TGTGCCAGCAGTTTTTCCGACAGATCCTATGGCTACACCTTC,CASSFSDRSYGYTF
.,TRBJ2-3,TRBD2,TRBV6-5,TGTGCCAGTAAGACTAGCGGGGGGCCAGATACGCAGTATTTT,CASKTSGGPDTQYF
.,TRBJ2-7,TRBD1,TRBV18,TGTGCCAGCTCTACCTCGTTGGGACAGGGTCACGACGAGCAGTACTTC,CASSTSLGQGHDEQYF
.,TRBJ1-2,TRBD1,TRBV20-1,TGCAGTGCTTGGACAGGGCGTGGCTACACCTTC,CSAWTGRGYTF
.,TRBJ1-6,.,TRBV15,TGTGCCACCAGCACGAGCACGGGGTTTTCACCCCTCCACTTT,CATSTSTGFSPLHF
.,TRBJ2-2,.,TRBV6-5,TGTGCCAGCAGCCGCACATCGACCGGGGAGCTGTTTTTT,CASSRTSTGELFF
few,TRBJ1-6,TRBD1,TRBV7-9,TGTGCCAGCAGCCGTTGGACAGGGGGGTCACCCCTCCACTTT,CASSRWTGGSPLHF
.,TRBJ1-3,.,TRBV28,TGTGCCAGCAGCGATCACAGGGACGGTGGAAACACCATATATTTT,CASSDHRDGGNTIYF
.,TRBJ1-5,TRBD1,TRBV28,TGTGCCAGCAGACGAGGGGGCGATCAGCCCCAGCATTTT,CASRRGGDQPQHF
.,TRBJ1-1,.,TRBV3-1/TRBV3-2,TGTGCCAGCAGCCATAGGCGGGAGTCCACTGAAGCTTTCTTT,CASSHRRESTEAFF
.,TRBJ1-1,TRBD1,TRBV4-2,TGTGCCAGCAGCCAAGATCTGACAGGGGTAGCTGAAGCTTTCTTT,CASSQDLTGVAEAFF
.,TRBJ2-2,.,TRBV12-3/TRBV12-4,TGTGCCACCTCCTCGGGGACCGGGGAGCTGTTTTTT,CATSSGTGELFF
.,TRBJ2-1,TRBD2,TRBV28,TGTGCCAGCAGTGCTTACGGGACTAGCGGGAGGGATGAGCAGTTCTTC,CASSAYGTSGRDEQFF
.,TRBJ2-3,.,TRBV2,TGTGCCAGCAGTGACGCCCCGAGGTCCACAGATACGCAGTATTTT,CASSDAPRSTDTQYF
.,TRBJ1-5,.,TRBV27,TGTGCCAGCAGTTCAGACACAGGTAGCAATCAGCCCCAGCATTTT,CASSSDTGSNQPQHF
.,TRBJ2-7,.,TRBV6-6,TGTGCCAGCAGTTACGGGGCTAGCTCCTACGAGCAGTACTTC,CASSYGASSYEQYF
.,TRBJ1-6,TRBD1,TRBV15,TGTGCCACCAGCCCTTCCGGGACAGGGAATTCACCCCTCCACTTT,CATSPSGTGNSPLHF
once,TRBJ1-4,.,TRBV2,TGTGCCAGCAGTGAGTCAGTGGCTAATGAAAAACTGTTTTTT,CASSESVANEKLFF
.,TRBJ2-5,.,TRBV5-8,TGTGCCAGCAGCTTGGTCGGCAGGGAAGAGACCCAGTACTTC,CASSLVGREETQYF
.,TRBJ1-5,TRBD1,TRBV4-1,TGCGCCAGCAGCCAAGCCGGGACAGGGGTAAATCAGCCCCAGCATTTT,CASSQAGTGVNQPQHF
.,TRBJ1-2,TRBD1,TRBV6-5,TGTGCCAGCAGTTACGGACAGGGTCGAGACTACACCTTC,CASSYGQGRDYTF